Presented here are 18 T cell receptor beta chains from one specimen sequenced in a study of cytomegalovirus exposure and HLA in healthy donors. The PCR contained 60 Vbeta and 13 Jbeta primers. Data came from immunoSEQ multiplex PCR; TCRdb stores just in-frame clones and leaves some out. Among just over 150,000 clones listed, roughly 72% were seen once. The material sequenced was PBMCs. The receptors were gathered from a man between 35 and 55 years old in good health and CMV-seropositive.

There are a few counts of this clone. The CDR3 reads CASNQQGINYGYTF. CDR3 bases: TGTGCCAGCAACCAACAGGGGATTAACTATGGCTACACCTTC. This chain links TRBV9 with TRBJ1-2; 7 bases line up with TRBD1. There are 14 residues in the CDR3. The germline gives CDR1 SGDLS, CDR2 YYNGEE. J gave up 1 base and V 6 bases, and 6 bases lay outside the gene matches.

This CDR3 is CASRSIQGAGIYGYTF. Here the CDR3 DNA reads TGTGCCAGCAGATCAATACAGGGGGCAGGCATCTATGGCTACACCTTC. The chain recombines TRBV11-2 with TRBJ1-2, with TRBD1 matching 9 bases. The junction had 12 bases not matched to a gene; V was cut back by 6 bases and J by 4 bases. The CDR3 is made up of 16 amino acids. From germline, CDR1 is SGHAT and CDR2 FQNNGV.

This clone was counted a few times. This chain uses TRBV25-1 with TRBJ2-1; 7 bases match TRBD1. J lost 7 bases, V lost 5 bases, and 5 bases had no gene match. CDR1 and CDR2 (germline): MGHDK, SYGVNS. The CDR3 totals 13 residues. This chain's CDR3 is CASSFDRVNEQFF. The DNA of the CDR3 is TGTGCCAGCAGTTTCGACAGGGTGAATGAGCAGTTCTTC.

This clone was detected once. The chain is built from TRBV6-5 and TRBJ2-1, with D unclear. Germline V gene lookup returns CDR1 MNHEY and CDR2 SVGAGI. The CDR3 is made up of 15 amino acids. Trimming took off 0 bases at V and 0 bases at J, with 6 bases between the two ends. Here the CDR3 DNA reads TGTGCCAGCAGTTACTCTGCGGTCTCCTACAATGAGCAGTTCTTC. Amino acids: CASSYSAVSYNEQFF.

In its sample, this clone was seen a few times. The CDR3 sequence: CASRLSGTSTDTQYF. The CDR3 DNA reads as TGCGCCAGCAGACTTTCCGGGACTAGCACAGATACGCAGTATTTT. The chain uses TRBV5-1 and TRBJ2-3, with a possible D match to TRBD2 (6 bases). Trimming left V 5 bases short and J 0 bases short, with 13 bases between. The CDR3 extends over 15 amino acids. The germline V gene encodes CDR1 SGHRS and CDR2 YFSETQ.

The CDR3 sequence: CAWSEGGRSNEKLFF. CDR3 DNA: TGTGCCTGGAGTGAGGGAGGGCGATCTAATGAAAAACTGTTTTTT. This chain connects TRBV30 to TRBJ1-4; D gene ambiguous. Between the trimmed V and J ends, which lost 1 base and 3 bases, there was a span of 12 bases. The CDR3 loop spans 15 amino acids. CDR1 is GTSNPN, CDR2 SVGIG, per germline (reference sequence).

The chain couples TRBV15 to TRBJ1-1; weak D call: TRBD1 (5 bases). V was shortened by 8 bases and J by 0 bases, with 7 bases between the two germline ends. The CDR3 length is 12 residues. Germline V gene sequence: CDR1 LNHNV, CDR2 YYDKDF (reference sequence). The CDR3 DNA sequence: TGTGCCACCCGACAGATGAACACTGAAGCTTTCTTT. Its translation: CATRQMNTEAFF.

The chain combines TRBV7-6 with TRBJ2-7, with 7 bases lining up with TRBD1. CDR1 is SGHVS and CDR2 is FNYEAQ in the germline V gene. V shed 2 bases, J shed 6 bases, and the junction held 7 bases outside the gene matches. The CDR3 is made up of 14 amino acids. The CDR3 DNA reads as TGTGCCAGCAGCTTATATACAGGGGTGGCCGAGCAGTACTTC. Encoded protein: CASSLYTGVAEQYF.

The rearrangement links TRBV5-6 to TRBJ2-4, with a tentative D call TRBD1 (5 bases). The length of the CDR3 is 16 residues. V lost 4 bases, J lost 0 bases, and 14 bases lay in between. The germline gives CDR1 SGHDT, CDR2 YYEEEE. In DNA, the CDR3 is TGTGCCAGCAGCCAAGGGGCAGCCCTAGCCAAAAACATTCAGTACTTC. Its translation: CASSQGAALAKNIQYF.

This clone was seen only a few times. The gene calls are TRBV9 and TRBJ2-3; tentatively, D is TRBD1 (5 bases). Trimming left V 4 bases short and J 0 bases short, with 15 bases between. The CDR3 length is 16 residues. Germline loops: CDR1 SGDLS, CDR2 YYNGEE. The CDR3 DNA reads TGTGCCAGCAGCCCGCGCGCAGGGTCTAGCACAGATACGCAGTATTTT. This sequence encodes CASSPRAGSSTDTQYF.

The rearrangement uses TRBV5-4 and TRBJ2-7, with D tentatively TRBD1 (5 bases). This CDR3 has 14 amino acids. CDR1 and CDR2 from the germline V gene are SGHNT and YYREEE (reference sequence). V was clipped by 1 base and J by 2 bases, with 10 bases between them. The CDR3 bases are TGTGCCAGCAGCTTGCGGCAGGGTACCTACGAGCAGTACTTC. Residues: CASSLRQGTYEQYF.

V gene TRBV5-6 combines with J gene TRBJ2-7, with 8 bases lining up with TRBD1. The CDR3 extends over 15 amino acids. V trimming: 5 bases; J trimming: 0 bases; junction bases outside the gene matches: 7. Germline lookup yields CDR1 SGHDT and CDR2 YYEEEE. The CDR3 here is CASSVGQEISYEQYF. The CDR3 DNA reads TGTGCCAGCAGTGTGGGACAGGAGATCTCCTACGAGCAGTACTTC.

The J gene is TRBJ2-2, the V gene TRBV6-6, with 7 bases aligning to TRBD1. J lost 4 bases, V lost 6 bases, and 11 bases had no gene match. The CDR3 runs 16 residues. Per the germline V gene, CDR1 is MNHNY and CDR2 is SVGAGI (reference sequence). The CDR3 DNA reads TGTGCCAGCAGGCCTCCAGGGACAGCGATCACCGGGGAGCTGTTTTTT. Translation gives CASRPPGTAITGELFF.

The CDR3 DNA sequence: TGTGCCAGCAGTTACTCGTGGGGCCGCTTGTACGAGCAGTACTTC. Its translation: CASSYSWGRLYEQYF. The chain links TRBV6-5 to TRBJ2-7; TRBD1 might be the D (5 bases). The V end lost 0 bases, the J end lost 4 bases, and 13 bases lay between the germline ends. The CDR3 totals 15 residues. Germline-derived CDR1 and CDR2 are MNHEY and SVGAGI.

V usage is TRBV7-2 and J usage is TRBJ1-6, with 8 bases that match TRBD1. After removal of 1 base from V and 5 bases from J, the junction contained 1 base not matched to a gene. The CDR3 contains 15 residues. Per germline, CDR1 SGHTA and CDR2 FQGNSA. CDR3 in amino acids: CASSLGQGNNSPLHF. The CDR3 nucleotides read TGTGCCAGCAGCTTAGGACAGGGGAATAATTCACCCCTCCACTTT.

The V call is TRBV13, the J call TRBJ2-3; D is possibly TRBD1 (6 bases). The CDR3 sequence is 18 residues long. CDR1 and CDR2 from the germline V gene are PRHDT and FYEKMQ (reference sequence). Trimming removed 5 bases at V and 4 bases at J, with 25 bases between. In DNA form, the CDR3 reads TGTGCCAGCAGCCCGCCCCATCAGGGGCGCAGTATATCAGATACGCAGTATTTT. This encodes CASSPPHQGRSISDTQYF. Full variable domain (missing parts from reference TRBV13 and TRBJ2-3): AAGVIQSPRHLIKEKRETATLKCYPIPRHDTVYWYQQGPGQDPQFLISFYEKMQSDKGSIPDRFSAQQFSDYHSELNMSSLELGDSALYFCASSPPHQGRSISDTQYFGPGTRLTVL.

The rearrangement joins TRBV19 to TRBJ1-5, with TRBD1 identical over 7 bases. The CDR3 totals 14 residues. Germline values: CDR1 LNHDA, CDR2 SQIVND (reference sequence). Trimming took 5 bases from V and 5 from J; bases not matched to a gene: 6. CDR3 bases: TGTGCCAGTAGTCCTCGACAGGGACATCAGCCCCAGCATTTT. It codes for CASSPRQGHQPQHF.

The rearrangement joins TRBV4-3 to TRBJ1-4; possible D gene TRBD1, 5 bases. The CDR3 spans 15 residues. Germline V gene data show CDR1 as LGHNA and CDR2 as YSLEER. V shed 0 bases and J shed 7 bases, with 12 bases lying between them. The CDR3 loop is CASSQDSGGSEKLFF. CDR3 sequence (DNA): TGCGCCAGCAGCCAAGATAGCGGGGGTAGTGAAAAACTGTTTTTT.